One and the same sample provided the 16 T cell receptor beta chains below, sequenced in a study of blood T cell repertoires in COVID-19. The method was immunoSEQ multiplex PCR; TCRdb's version includes in-frame clones alone and lacks a portion of them. The repertoire holds some 200,000 clones, with less than 90% as singletons. The sequencing sample was made of peripheral blood. These receptor sequences come from a woman aged 55-69 years who had recovered from COVID-19.

The CDR3 coding sequence is TGTGCCAGCAGTCTCTCAGGACAACTCGAGCAGTACTTC. Its protein is CASSLSGQLEQYF. This chain connects TRBV7-3 to TRBJ2-7; D is perhaps TRBD1 (5 bases). Germline V gives CDR1 SGHTA, CDR2 FQGTGA. This CDR3 has 13 residues. V lost 6 bases to trimming and J lost 6 bases, with 15 bases between them. The full variable domain, in which reference TRBV7-3 and TRBJ2-7 provide the parts outside the CDR3, is GAGVSQTPSNKVTEKGKYVELRCDPISGHTALYWYRQSLGQGPEFLIYFQGTGAADDSGLPNDRFFAVRPEGSVSTLKIQRTERGDSAVYLCASSLSGQLEQYFGPGTRLTVT.

The V gene is TRBV2, the J gene TRBJ1-2; D not certain. CDR1 is SNHLY and CDR2 is FYNNEI in the germline V gene. CDR3 length: 10 amino acids. Trimming shortened V by 5 bases and J by 7 bases, and 5 bases separated the two germline ends. This chain's CDR3 is CASSTTGYTF. The CDR3 coding sequence is TGTGCCAGCAGTACTACTGGCTACACCTTC. The full variable domain, completed using reference TRBV2 and TRBJ1-2, is EPEVTQTPSHQVTQMGQEVILRCVPISNHLYFYWYRQILGQKVEFLVSFYNNEISEKSEIFDDQFSVERPDGSNFTLKIRSTKLEDSAMYFCASSTTGYTFGSGTRLTVV.

The chain joins TRBV19 to TRBJ2-5, with a possible D match to TRBD1 (5 bases). Trimming shortened V by 3 bases and J by 8 bases, and 19 bases separated the two germline ends. The CDR3 totals 15 residues. CDR1 is LNHDA, CDR2 SQIVND, per germline (reference sequence). DNA for the CDR3: TGTGCCAGTAGTATGGGGCAGGGCGGTTCGGGTACCCAGTACTTC. As protein: CASSMGQGGSGTQYF.

The gene calls are TRBV14 and TRBJ2-5, with 11 positions matching TRBD2. Germline lookup yields CDR1 SGHDN and CDR2 FVKESK. With V trimmed by 4 bases and J by 1 base, 2 bases remained unmatched. The CDR3 runs 15 residues. CDR3: CASSLGLAVQETQYF. The CDR3 region has the DNA TGTGCCAGCAGCCTGGGACTAGCGGTCCAAGAGACCCAGTACTTC.

This chain links TRBV28 with TRBJ1-2; D is ambiguous. The CDR3 is 12 residues long. Trimming left V 10 bases short and J 7 bases short, with 16 bases between. Germline V lookup: CDR1 MDHEN, CDR2 SYDVKM. The CDR3 here is CAIRTGERGYTF. As DNA, the CDR3 is TGTGCCATCCGTACCGGGGAACGTGGCTACACCTTC.

The V call is TRBV18, the J call TRBJ1-3; TRBD1 might be the D (6 bases). CDR3 length equals 15 residues. Germline lookup yields CDR1 KGHSH and CDR2 LQKENI. With 2 bases removed from V and 0 bases from J, the gap between germline ends came to 8 bases. CDR3 sequence (DNA): TGTGCCAGCTCACCAGACAGGAACTCTGGAAACACCATATATTTT. This gives the protein CASSPDRNSGNTIYF.

J is TRBJ2-5 and V is TRBV5-5, with 7 nucleotides matching TRBD2. Per the germline V gene, CDR1 is SGHKS and CDR2 is YYEKEE (reference sequence). The junction had 13 bases not matched to a gene; V was cut back by 4 bases and J by 4 bases. This CDR3 has 16 amino acids. The CDR3 DNA is TGTGCCAGCAGCGGGGCGCGGGCTTCGGGGGGAGAGACCCAGTACTTC. It translates to CASSGARASGGETQYF.

This clone was seen once. The chain couples TRBV5-1 to TRBJ1-2; tentative D call: TRBD1 (6 bases). The CDR3 is 15 residues long. V lost 4 bases and J 2 bases, leaving 15 bases between the germline ends. CDR1 and CDR2 from the germline V gene are SGHRS and YFSETQ. CDR3 residues: CASSLPTTGNYGYTF. For the CDR3, the DNA is TGCGCCAGCAGCCTGCCCACGACAGGAAACTATGGCTACACCTTC.

The V call is TRBV27, the J call TRBJ2-5, with D hard to call. With 7 bases removed from V and 5 bases from J, the gap between germline ends came to 17 bases. CDR3 length equals 14 residues. The germline gives CDR1 MNHEY, CDR2 SMNVEV (reference sequence). The CDR3 DNA follows: TGTGCCAGCAAGGTGCGGCGGATCGGGGAGACCCAGTACTTC. Translating it yields CASKVRRIGETQYF.

The CDR3: CASIRVRDSDDTGELFF. Here the CDR3 DNA reads TGCGCCAGCATACGGGTCAGGGACTCGGATGACACCGGGGAGCTGTTTTTT. The chain links TRBV5-1 to TRBJ2-2; a weak D match, TRBD2 (6 bases). CDR1 is SGHRS, CDR2 YFSETQ, per germline. This CDR3 region has 17 residues. With 6 bases removed from V and 3 bases from J, the gap between germline ends came to 21 bases.

The chain is built from TRBV4-3 and TRBJ1-1; D is unclear. Germline-derived CDR1 and CDR2 are LGHNA and YSLEER. CDR3 length equals 13 residues. The V gene lost 0 bases and the J gene lost 11 bases, with 13 bases spanning the gap. CDR3 sequence reads: CASSQEAGERAFF. CDR3 bases: TGCGCCAGCAGCCAAGAAGCAGGTGAGCGGGCTTTCTTT.

The V call is TRBV5-1, the J call TRBJ1-4, with 7 bases identical to TRBD1. V dropped 3 bases and J dropped 8; count of bases not matched to a gene: 13. Germline-derived CDR1 and CDR2 are SGHRS and YFSETQ. CDR3 length: 16 residues. The CDR3 DNA sequence: TGCGCCAGCAGCTCGGGGCGACAGGGAACGGGGGAAAAACTGTTTTTT. This encodes CASSSGRQGTGEKLFF.

The CDR3: CSVAGTVTYEQYF. As DNA, the CDR3 is TGCAGCGTTGCCGGGACAGTAACCTACGAGCAGTACTTC. The rearrangement links TRBV29-1 to TRBJ2-7; 7 nucleotides align to TRBD1. With 4 bases clipped from V and 2 bases from J, the junction kept 5 bases outside the gene matches. The CDR3 loop spans 13 amino acids. Germline CDR1 reads SQVTM; CDR2 reads ANQGSEA.

The chain recombines TRBV7-2 with TRBJ1-2; 10 nucleotides match TRBD1. CDR1 is SGHTA, CDR2 FQGNSA, per germline. With 1 base clipped from V and 11 bases from J, the junction kept 4 bases outside the gene matches. The CDR3 has 13 residues. The CDR3 loop reads CASSLVEGQGYTF. DNA of the CDR3: TGTGCCAGCAGCTTAGTAGAGGGACAGGGGTACACCTTC.

The CDR3 sequence: CASSQAGANEKLFF. CDR3 coding DNA: TGTGCCAGCAGCCAAGCAGGGGCTAATGAAAAACTGTTTTTT. The chain links TRBV3-1 (or the pseudogene TRBV3-2) to TRBJ1-4; a possible D gene is TRBD1 (6 bases). V lost 1 base, J lost 3 bases, and 6 bases lay in between. The CDR3 totals 14 residues. From germline, CDR1 is LGHDT and CDR2 YNNKEL (reference sequence).

This clone was seen a few times. The chain combines TRBV3-1 (or the pseudogene TRBV3-2) with TRBJ1-3; 9 bases align to TRBD1. V lost 3 bases, J lost 4 bases, and 13 bases stayed unmatched. CDR1 and CDR2 from the germline V gene are LGHDT and YNNKEL (reference sequence). The CDR3 runs 18 residues. This CDR3 reads CASSHFSAGTGIGNTIYF. The CDR3 coding sequence is TGTGCCAGCAGCCACTTCTCAGCGGGGACAGGGATCGGAAACACCATATATTTT.